Each of the 28 T cell receptor beta chains below was sequenced from the same sample in a study of cytomegalovirus exposure and HLA in healthy donors. PCR used 60 Vbeta primers and 13 Jbeta primers. The method was immunoSEQ multiplex PCR; TCRdb's version includes in-frame clones alone and lacks a portion of them. The sample lists roughly 140,000 clones; about three fifths were seen once. Source material: PBMCs. Receptors were obtained from a woman younger than 45 in good health and CMV-seropositive.

V gene TRBV5-4 combines with J gene TRBJ1-2, with D unresolved. Germline-derived CDR1 and CDR2 are SGHNT and YYREEE (reference sequence). This CDR3 region has 13 residues. V lost 0 bases and J 4 bases, leaving 7 bases between the germline ends. CDR3 amino acids: CASSLGLTYGYTF. The CDR3 DNA follows: TGTGCCAGCAGCTTGGGACTGACCTATGGCTACACCTTC.

This sequence joins TRBV2 and TRBJ1-5; D unresolved. The V end lost 2 bases, the J end lost 9 bases, and 8 bases lay between the germline ends. CDR3 length: 12 residues. Germline values: CDR1 SNHLY, CDR2 FYNNEI. The CDR3 here is CASSELKLPQHF. In DNA, the CDR3 is TGTGCCAGCAGTGAATTAAAGCTGCCCCAGCATTTT.

V gene TRBV5-6 combines with J gene TRBJ2-2, with 9 bases that match TRBD2. V shed 3 bases and J 4 bases; nucleotides not matched to a gene: 7. This CDR3 comprises 16 residues. The germline CDR1 and CDR2 sequences are SGHDT and YYEEEE. The CDR3 nucleotides are TGTGCCAGCAGCTCGAGGTTAGCGGGGGCCACCGGGGAGCTGTTTTTT. Its protein product is CASSSRLAGATGELFF.

The chain has TRBV7-6 and TRBJ2-5, with 7 bases aligning to TRBD2. V lost 0 bases and J lost 2; bases outside the gene matches: 3. Germline V gene lookup returns CDR1 SGHVS and CDR2 FNYEAQ. CDR3 length: 15 residues. The DNA of the CDR3 is TGTGCCAGCAGCTTAGCGGGCGGGGGACAAGAGACCCAGTACTTC. Protein product: CASSLAGGGQETQYF. Combining the CDR3 with reference TRBV7-6 and TRBJ2-5 gives the whole variable domain GAGVSQSPRYKVTKRGQDVALRCDPISGHVSLYWYRQALGQGPEFLTYFNYEAQQDKSGLPNDRFSAERPEGSISTLTIQRTEQRDSAMYRCASSLAGGGQETQYFGPGTRLLVL.

The J gene is TRBJ1-1, the V gene TRBV27; D may be TRBD1 (5 bases). From germline, CDR1 is MNHEY and CDR2 SMNVEV (reference sequence). Trimming pared 5 bases from V and 3 bases from J, leaving 13 bases between. This CDR3 contains 14 residues. CDR3 protein: CASSPLGGDTEAFF. The DNA of the CDR3 is TGTGCCAGCAGTCCCCTAGGAGGGGACACTGAAGCTTTCTTT.

V is TRBV6-1 and J is TRBJ1-2; 10 bases align to TRBD1. After removal of 5 bases from V and 7 bases from J, the junction contained 10 bases not matched to a gene. The CDR3 consists of 15 residues. Germline V gives CDR1 MNHNS, CDR2 SASEGT. The CDR3 loop is CASSSDRGRGGGYTF. In nucleotides, the CDR3 is TGTGCCAGCAGTAGCGACAGGGGGCGCGGGGGTGGCTACACCTTC.

The rearrangement links TRBV5-4 to TRBJ2-7; 7 nucleotides align to TRBD2. The trim removed 4 bases at V and 3 bases at J, leaving 10 bases unmatched. The CDR3 sequence is 15 residues long. CDR1 is SGHNT, CDR2 YYREEE, per germline (reference sequence). In DNA, the CDR3 is TGTGCCAGCAGCGTTCCCCACCCGGGGGGCTACGAGCAGTACTTC. Translating gives CASSVPHPGGYEQYF.

The chain couples TRBV5-1 to TRBJ1-1; 7 positions agree with TRBD1. CDR3 length equals 16 residues. The trim removed 6 bases at V and 0 bases at J, leaving 11 bases unmatched. Germline V gene sequence: CDR1 SGHRS, CDR2 YFSETQ. CDR3 sequence (DNA): TGCGCCAGCAAAGTTTTGGCAGGGGGAGTGAACACTGAAGCTTTCTTT. Its protein product is CASKVLAGGVNTEAFF.

The chain employs TRBV7-2 and TRBJ1-2; perhaps TRBD1 as D (6 bases). Germline V lookup: CDR1 SGHTA, CDR2 FQGNSA. The CDR3 spans 13 residues. Deletions cut 4 bases from V and 7 bases from J, with 13 bases between. The CDR3 spells CASSSQGGGGYTF. Written as DNA, the CDR3 is TGTGCCAGCAGCTCTCAGGGAGGGGGTGGCTACACCTTC. Filled out from reference TRBV7-2 and TRBJ1-2, the complete variable domain reads GAGVSQSPSNKVTEKGKDVELRCDPISGHTALYWYRQSLGQGLEFLIYFQGNSAPDKSGLPSDRFSAERTGGSVSTLTIQRTQQEDSAVYLCASSSQGGGGYTFGSGTRLTVV.

The genes are TRBV6-1 and TRBJ1-6, with 9 positions matching TRBD1. V was pared by 5 bases and J by 7 bases, with 6 bases of the junction left unmatched. The CDR3 totals 15 residues. Looked up from germline, CDR1 is MNHNS and CDR2 is SASEGT. The CDR3 sequence is CASSTSGTGNSPLHF. The DNA for the CDR3 is TGTGCCAGCAGTACCTCCGGGACAGGGAATTCACCCCTCCACTTT.

This clone was observed a handful of times. This rearrangement joins TRBV28 to TRBJ2-7; the match to TRBD1 covers 8 bases. The CDR3 is 12 amino acids. Per the germline V gene, CDR1 is MDHEN and CDR2 is SYDVKM. Trimming at V came to 4 bases and at J to 4 bases, leaving 0 bases not matched to a gene. In DNA form, the CDR3 reads TGTGCCAGCAGTTGGACAGGGTACGAGCAGTACTTC. It specifies CASSWTGYEQYF.

This clone came up a few times. The V call is TRBV7-9, the J call TRBJ2-7, with a tentative D call TRBD2 (6 bases). The V end lost 3 bases, the J end lost 10 bases, and 13 bases lay between the germline ends. CDR1 and CDR2 from the germline V gene are SEHNR and FQNEAQ (reference sequence). The CDR3 sequence is 12 residues long. The chain's CDR3 is CASSFDGGPQYF. In DNA form, the CDR3 reads TGTGCCAGCAGCTTCGACGGGGGACCCCAGTACTTC. Variable domain in full (rest from reference TRBV7-9 and TRBJ2-7): DTGVSQNPRHKITKRGQNVTFRCDPISEHNRLYWYRQTLGQGPEFLTYFQNEAQLEKSRLLSDRFSAERPKGSFSTLEIQRTEQGDSAMYLCASSFDGGPQYFGPGTRLTVT.

V gene TRBV19 combines with J gene TRBJ1-5; D unresolved. CDR3 length equals 13 residues. CDR1 and CDR2 (germline): LNHDA, SQIVND (reference sequence). V lost 7 bases, J lost 2 bases, and 9 bases lay in between. The CDR3 spells CASNWQGNQPQHF. The DNA for the CDR3 is TGTGCCAGTAACTGGCAGGGCAATCAGCCCCAGCATTTT.

The V and J genes are TRBV6-5 and TRBJ1-4; D ambiguous. The V and J ends lost 4 bases and 6 bases respectively, with 18 bases between them. Germline CDR1 is MNHEY and CDR2 is SVGAGI. The CDR3 runs 16 residues. The CDR3 spells CASSLGFGAGDEKLFF. The CDR3 DNA follows: TGTGCCAGCAGTTTGGGGTTTGGAGCGGGAGATGAAAAACTGTTTTTT.

The V gene is TRBV10-3, the J gene TRBJ2-2; D is perhaps TRBD2 (5 bases). The CDR3 loop spans 13 amino acids. CDR1 is ENHRY and CDR2 is SYGVKD in the germline V gene. V lost 5 bases and J lost 4, with 8 bases in between. The DNA of the CDR3 is TGTGCCATCAGTATCAGCGGCACCGGGGAGCTGTTTTTT. It encodes CAISISGTGELFF.

The chain is built from TRBV6-1 and TRBJ1-2, with 8 bases that match TRBD1. Germline values: CDR1 MNHNS, CDR2 SASEGT. The CDR3 has 15 residues. Losses at the gene ends were 1 base for V and 3 bases for J; bases not matched to a gene: 4. The DNA for the CDR3 is TGTGCCAGCAGTGAAGTCGGGACAGGAGACTATGGCTACACCTTC. This encodes CASSEVGTGDYGYTF.

In DNA, the CDR3 is TGCGCCAGCAGTATGGGACTAGCGGGGTACGAGACCCAGTACTTC. As protein: CASSMGLAGYETQYF. V is TRBV4-1 and J is TRBJ2-5; TRBD2 matches at 13 bases. CDR1 MGHRA and CDR2 YSYEKL come from the germline V gene. The CDR3 length is 15 residues. V lost 6 bases, J lost 5 bases, and 6 bases stayed unmatched.

The genes are TRBV19 and TRBJ2-6, with TRBD1 matching 10 bases. The CDR3 runs to 16 residues. Germline assignment: CDR1 LNHDA and CDR2 SQIVND (reference sequence). V gave up 5 bases and J gave up 2 bases; unmatched junction bases: 3. The CDR3 DNA reads as TGTGCCAGTAGTTCGGGACAGGGGACTGGGGCCAACGTCCTGACTTTC. It yields the protein CASSSGQGTGANVLTF.

This chain uses TRBV15 with TRBJ1-5; D possibly corresponds to TRBD1 (5 bases). There are 15 residues in the CDR3. Germline V gene data show CDR1 as LNHNV and CDR2 as YYDKDF (reference sequence). V lost 0 bases, J lost 4 bases, and 10 bases lay in between. The CDR3 coding sequence is TGTGCCACCAGCAGAGACAGGGATAGTAATCAGCCCCAGCATTTT. This translates into CATSRDRDSNQPQHF.

This sequence joins TRBV30 and TRBJ2-4; TRBD2 is a possible D gene (7 bases). The CDR3 spans 16 residues. Trimming shortened V by 2 bases and J by 4 bases, and 18 bases separated the two germline ends. CDR1 GTSNPN and CDR2 SVGIG come from the germline V gene (reference sequence). The CDR3 nucleotides read TGTGCCTGGAGTCAGCTAGGAGCGGGGACAAAAAACATTCAGTACTTC. Its protein product is CAWSQLGAGTKNIQYF.

This clone turned up a few times. This chain connects TRBV2 to TRBJ1-1; 8 bases align to TRBD1. CDR3 length: 16 amino acids. Trimming took 0 bases from V and 2 from J; bases not matched to a gene: 5. Germline lookup yields CDR1 SNHLY and CDR2 FYNNEI. Written as DNA, the CDR3 is TGTGCCAGCAGTGAAGCTACAGGGGGGCCTAACACTGAAGCTTTCTTT. Its translation is CASSEATGGPNTEAFF.

This clone has just one count. The V call is TRBV5-1, the J call TRBJ1-3, with TRBD1 matching over 8 bases. The CDR3 runs 16 residues. V trimming: 5 bases; J trimming: 4 bases; junction bases outside the gene matches: 11. CDR1 is SGHRS, CDR2 YFSETQ, per germline. CDR3 coding DNA: TGCGCCAGCAGTTCCCAGACAGGGGATTACGGAAACACCATATATTTT. Its protein product is CASSSQTGDYGNTIYF.

The chain combines TRBV18 with TRBJ2-7, with 7 positions matching TRBD2. J was trimmed by 0 bases and V by 0 bases; bases with no gene match: 11. Germline V gives CDR1 KGHSH, CDR2 LQKENI. There are 18 residues in the CDR3. DNA of the CDR3: TGTGCCAGCTCACCACCAATCGGCGGGAGTTTTAGCTCCTACGAGCAGTACTTC. Translated: CASSPPIGGSFSSYEQYF.

This sequence joins TRBV6-4 and TRBJ1-3, with D hard to call. The V end lost 7 bases, the J end lost 0 bases, and 13 bases lay between the germline ends. This CDR3 region has 15 residues. From germline, CDR1 is MRHNA and CDR2 SNTAGT. CDR3 sequence (DNA): TGTGCCAGCACCAAGAGGAGGGACTCTGGAAACACCATATATTTT. It encodes CASTKRRDSGNTIYF.

This sequence joins TRBV7-8 and TRBJ1-2, with unresolved D. This CDR3 contains 14 residues. CDR1 and CDR2 from the germline V gene are SGHVS and FQNEAQ. V was pared by 5 bases and J by 4 bases, with 14 bases between. CDR3 residues: CASSPGLAAYGYTF. The DNA for the CDR3 is TGTGCCAGCAGCCCGGGGTTGGCAGCCTATGGCTACACCTTC.

This rearrangement joins TRBV6-1 to TRBJ1-1; the D gene is possibly TRBD1 (5 bases). CDR1 is MNHNS and CDR2 is SASEGT in the germline V gene. The CDR3 consists of 13 residues. The V end was cut by 6 bases, the J end by 1 base, with 9 bases between. The CDR3 here is CASSRTGNTEAFF. The CDR3 DNA reads as TGTGCCAGCAGCAGAACAGGGAACACTGAAGCTTTCTTT.

This chain uses TRBV19 with TRBJ2-7; TRBD2 matches 12 bases. The germline gives CDR1 LNHDA, CDR2 SQIVND (reference sequence). Trimming removed 5 bases from V and 3 bases from J; junction bases left unmatched: 8. This CDR3 is 16 amino acids long. This CDR3 reads CASSPRLTSGGYEQYF. DNA for the CDR3: TGTGCCAGTAGTCCCAGGTTGACTAGCGGGGGCTACGAGCAGTACTTC.

The rearrangement joins TRBV12-2 to TRBJ2-7; the D call in the table, TRBD2, was not verified against the DNA. TRBV12-2 is marked as a pseudogene. This CDR3 contains 19 residues. Here the CDR3 DNA reads TGTGCAAGTCGCTTAGTGTTTACTAGCGGGATTTGTATTCTATACGAGCAGTACTTC. This encodes CASRLVFTSGICILYEQYF.